Shown below are 10 T cell receptor beta chains from a single sample sequenced in a study of long-term antiretroviral therapy in people with HIV. The authors ran the immunoSEQ assay, v3.0, at survey level. Only in-frame clones appear in the TCRdb table, and some are missing; sequencing was by immunoSEQ multiplex PCR. The sample consists of 20,000 to 30,000 clones, over 75% of them appearing once. Sequencing was performed on unsorted PBMCs, taken 1.1 years before starting antiretroviral therapy. The source is a woman under 40 with HIV.

This chain links TRBV27 with TRBJ1-2; 12 nucleotides align to TRBD1. V lost 6 bases, J lost 7 bases, and 6 bases stayed unmatched. CDR3 length equals 14 residues. CDR1 is MNHEY and CDR2 is SMNVEV in the germline V gene (reference sequence). The CDR3 DNA follows: TGTGCCAGCAGCCCCGGGACAGGGGGCACTGGCTACACCTTC. Residues: CASSPGTGGTGYTF.

The V call is TRBV6-1, the J call TRBJ2-6; D unresolved. The CDR3 contains 14 residues. The V gene's germline CDR1 is MNHNS and CDR2 SASEGT. Trimming shortened V by 3 bases and J by 5 bases, and 8 bases separated the two germline ends. The CDR3 nucleotides are TGTGCCAGCAGTGAGGCCCCATGGGCCAACGTCCTGACTTTC. This gives the protein CASSEAPWANVLTF.

The chain employs TRBV5-4 and TRBJ1-2; perhaps TRBD1 as D (6 bases). CDR1 is SGHNT and CDR2 is YYREEE in the germline V gene (reference sequence). This CDR3 is 16 amino acids long. Trimming stripped 4 bases from V and 5 bases from J, with 21 bases between. The chain's CDR3 is CASSPKTTGNRYGYTF. The CDR3, as DNA: TGTGCCAGCAGCCCGAAGACTACAGGGAATCGGTATGGCTACACCTTC. Based on the CDR3 plus reference TRBV5-4 and TRBJ1-2, the full variable domain is ETGVTQSPTHLIKTRGQQVTLRCSSQSGHNTVSWYQQALGQGPQFIFQYYREEENGRGNFPPRFSGLQFPNYSSELNVNALELDDSALYLCASSPKTTGNRYGYTFGSGTRLTVV.

In DNA form, the CDR3 reads TGTGCCAGCACCAAAGATCTTCTGAGCTCTGGGGCCAACGTCCTGACTTTC. Translating gives CASTKDLLSSGANVLTF. The rearrangement links TRBV2 to TRBJ2-6; no clear D. This CDR3 has 17 residues. In germline, CDR1 is SNHLY, CDR2 FYNNEI. With 7 bases removed from V and 0 bases from J, the gap between germline ends came to 16 bases.

This clone was found once. The chain carries TRBV9 and TRBJ1-6; D perhaps matches TRBD1 (5 bases). The germline CDR1 and CDR2 sequences are SGDLS and YYNGEE. V lost 4 bases, J lost 12 bases, and 17 bases lay in between. The CDR3 is made up of 14 amino acids. The CDR3 DNA sequence: TGTGCCAGCAGCTCCTGGGAGGGGAGGGGACCCCTCCACTTT. Its protein is CASSSWEGRGPLHF.

The V call is TRBV14, the J call TRBJ2-3; 10 bases line up with TRBD2. Germline lookup yields CDR1 SGHDN and CDR2 FVKESK. CDR3 size: 16 residues. V trimming: 4 bases; J trimming: 5 bases; junction bases outside the gene matches: 9. The CDR3 DNA sequence: TGTGCCAGCAGCCCGACGAGTAGCGGGGGGTTAGATACGCAGTATTTT. The encoded protein is CASSPTSSGGLDTQYF.

The chain uses TRBV7-9 and TRBJ1-3, with D unresolved. Trimming cost V 5 bases and J 9 bases, with 11 bases left between them. The V gene's germline CDR1 is SEHNR and CDR2 FQNEAQ (reference sequence). The CDR3 covers 12 residues. CDR3 region: CASSPPMPTIYF. In DNA, the CDR3 is TGTGCCAGCAGCCCACCCATGCCCACCATATATTTT.

The chain has TRBV28 and TRBJ2-7, with 9 bases fitting TRBD2. The V segment lost 5 bases and the J segment 1 base; nucleotides outside the gene matches: 3. The V gene's germline CDR1 is MDHEN and CDR2 SYDVKM. The CDR3 totals 14 residues. CDR3 region: CASSKAGGSYEQYF. For the CDR3, the DNA is TGTGCCAGCAGTAAAGCGGGGGGATCCTACGAGCAGTACTTC.

The chain recombines TRBV11-2 with TRBJ2-5; 7 bases map to TRBD2. The germline V gene encodes CDR1 SGHAT and CDR2 FQNNGV. The ends lost 8 bases at V and 5 bases at J; junction bases unmatched: 14. CDR3 length: 15 residues. The chain's CDR3 is CASSLAGSMGETQYF. CDR3 bases: TGTGCCAGCTCCTTAGCGGGCTCAATGGGGGAGACCCAGTACTTC. The entire variable domain, with the rest obtained from reference TRBV11-2 and TRBJ2-5, is as follows: EAGVAQSPRYKIIEKRQSVAFWCNPISGHATLYWYQQILGQGPKLLIQFQNNGVVDDSQLPKDRFSAERLKGVDSTLKIQPAKLEDSAVYLCASSLAGSMGETQYFGPGTRLLVL.

V is TRBV14 and J is TRBJ2-5, with TRBD1 as a possible D gene (6 bases). The CDR3 runs 14 residues. The V gene lost 2 bases and the J gene lost 4 bases, with 11 bases spanning the gap. The germline V gene encodes CDR1 SGHDN and CDR2 FVKESK. CDR3 residues: CASSQWGQGETQYF. CDR3 DNA sequence: TGTGCCAGCAGCCAATGGGGGCAGGGAGAGACCCAGTACTTC.